This T cell receptor beta chain came from a study of blood T cell repertoires in COVID-19 (dated by TCRdb to the early 2020s). With respect to the entire study: Collaborator samples came from the United States, Italy and Spain and covered acute and convalescent phases of COVID-19. The prospective study material was composed of cDNA or gDNA derived from T cells, B-cell-depleted T cells, or PBMCs. The dataset comprised deeply sampled blood TCRbeta repertoires from subjects exposed to, actively infected with, or recovered from COVID-19. The repertoires were released in a freely available public database intended as a resource for research on the immune response to SARS-CoV-2. The samples were drawn from the first 160 participants of the ongoing ImmuneRACE study and from 950 to 1,500 subjects provided by 6 global collaborators. A de-identified subject ID, COVID-19 status, age in years and sex were almost always included in the sample metadata. Where HLA class I and class II types were available, the types were taken from metadata supplied by the sample provider, not from assay-based typing.

TCRbeta CDR3 regions were amplified from genomic DNA by means of the immunoSEQ Assay, a bias-controlled multiplex PCR. The authors processed their data as follows. The number of nucleated cells in each sample was estimated from the amplification of reference gene primers within the assay. To quantify the absolute abundance of each unique TCRbeta CDR3 rearrangement, sequence reads were collapsed and filtered. For each sample, productive Simpson clonality was calculated as the square root of Simpson's diversity index over productive rearrangements. TCRdb took this table from immuneACCESS and kept in-frame rearrangements with V and J called. Such tables lack part of the clones; where checked against another copy, unresolved V genes explain under half of the gap, and the rest is unexplained. V and J calls and clone size are those listed in that table; D and trimming were worked out from the DNA. The sample table contains about 170,000 clones; only one count was recorded for less than 90% of them. The top ten constitute 9.5% to 12% of the sample.

In regard to this clone: Its antigen is currently not known. Per-base qualities were not stored, and no clone one base away is much larger.

The study at large found these results: How much clinical and demographic metadata was included differed by source and by participant, and the metadata was provided uncurated.

The germline V gene (reference sequence) yields SGHNT for CDR1 and YYREEE for CDR2. Measured from the cysteine to the phenylalanine, the CDR3 is 15 residues long. The sequence is cut down to CDR3 DNA, 45 bases in frame from base 1. The junction carries 13 bases between V and J, which are trimmed by 2 bases and 5 bases respectively. In Seattle, one collaborating source enrolled patients while the infection was active and tracked those patients longitudinally over the course of disease. Whole blood was collected in K2EDTA tubes by collaborating institutions according to the institutions' own protocols. Collaborator samples were shipped for TCRbeta analysis as frozen whole blood, isolated PBMCs, or DNA extracted from either sample type.

The sample comprised peripheral blood. This receptor was identified in a woman in her sixties with COVID-19, enrolled during active disease. In this chain, TRBV5-4 is recombined with TRBJ1-4; the D segment cannot be called with confidence. The CDR3 corresponds to CASSFIGVRNEKLFF. The DNA is TGTGCCAGCAGCTTCATCGGGGTGAGAAATGAAAAACTGTTTTTT.